Listed below are T cell receptor beta chains from one sample, sequenced in a study of cytomegalovirus exposure and HLA in healthy donors. TCRdb's table, derived via immunoSEQ multiplex PCR, lists solely in-frame clones and lacks some. The profile covers about 160,000 clones, with just under 80% appearing a single time and roughly 1.3% taken by the ten largest. The sequenced sample was PBMCs. The origin of the receptors is a woman between 45 and 60 years old in good health and CMV-seronegative. Both conserved end residues are part of each CDR3. A D gene is named only where the DNA matches it firmly. The listing skips clone size in some rows; elsewhere it reads once, few, many or a size class.

TRBV27	-	-	14	TRBJ2-7	TGTGCCAGCAGTTTAGGCGGGACAGTCTACGAGCAGTACTTC	CASSLGGTVYEQYF
TRBV5-4	TRBD1	-	15	TRBJ1-6	TGTGCCAGCAGCTCGACAGGGGGTATTCATTCACCCCTCCACTTT	CASSSTGGIHSPLHF
TRBV5-4	TRBD2	few	15	TRBJ2-5	TGTGCCAGCAGCTCTAAGCGGGGGGACCAAGAGACCCAGTACTTC	CASSSKRGDQETQYF
TRBV18	TRBD2	-	17	TRBJ2-2	TGTGCCAGCTCACCAACAACTAGCGGGGTAAACACCGGGGAGCTGTTTTTT	CASSPTTSGVNTGELFF
TRBV18	-	-	17	TRBJ2-7	TGTGCCAGCTCACCACCGAAGTCAGGGGCCCGGGCGGTCGAGCAGTACTTC	CASSPPKSGARAVEQYF
TRBV7-3	TRBD1	once	14	TRBJ1-2	TGTGCCAGCAGCTTCTCTCCAGGGGGAGGAGGCTACACCTTC	CASSFSPGGGGYTF
TRBV19	-	-	13	TRBJ1-1	TGTGCCAGTAGTATAGGCGATGGTAGGGGAGCTTTCTTT	CASSIGDGRGAFF
TRBV4-2	-	-	14	TRBJ1-1	TGTGCCAGCAGCCAAGGTCGGGGGGTGACTGAAGCTTTCTTT	CASSQGRGVTEAFF
TRBV18	TRBD1	-	17	TRBJ2-2	TGTGCCAGTCGAAATCTTCCGGGACAGGGTAGAACCGGGGAGCTGTTTTTT	CASRNLPGQGRTGELFF
TRBV4-1	-	-	16	TRBJ1-1	TGCGCCAGCAGCCAGATCAGTGGAGATGGGAACACTGAAGCTTTCTTT	CASSQISGDGNTEAFF
TRBV28	-	-	15	TRBJ2-2	TGTGCCAGCAGTTTATCCAGGAAGAGCACCGGGGAGCTGTTTTTT	CASSLSRKSTGELFF
TRBV18	-	-	12	TRBJ2-2	TGTGCCAGCCCCCGTAACACCGGGGAGCTGTTTTTT	CASPRNTGELFF
TRBV12-2	-	once	16	TRBJ1-2	TGTGCAAGTCGCTTACGACCTGGGACAGGGGCTTATGGCTACACCTTC	CASRLRPGTGAYGYTF
TRBV7-2	TRBD1	once	14	TRBJ1-1	TGTGCCAGCATCAAAGGGGGCCTGCACACTGAAGCTTTCTTT	CASIKGGLHTEAFF
TRBV19	-	-	16	TRBJ1-2	TGTGCCAGTATACAGGTTTCCGGCGTCCGTAACTATGGCTACACCTTC	CASIQVSGVRNYGYTF
TRBV7-9	TRBD2	-	14	TRBJ2-7	TGTGCCAGCAGCATTAGCGGGCCCAGGTACGAGCAGTACTTC	CASSISGPRYEQYF
TRBV6-5	TRBD1	-	13	TRBJ2-7	TGTGCCAGCAGTTACCCTGGGACAGGGGGGCAGTACTTC	CASSYPGTGGQYF
TRBV4-3	TRBD1	-	17	TRBJ1-4	TGCGCCAGCAGCCAAGATGGGGACAGGGGTGGACTGGAAAAACTGTTTTTT	CASSQDGDRGGLEKLFF
TRBV7-2	-	-	14	TRBJ1-2	TGTGCCAGCAGCTTAGTGGGGAGTCCGTATGGCTACACCTTC	CASSLVGSPYGYTF
TRBV5-6	TRBD1	-	14	TRBJ1-2	TGTGCCAGCAGCTCAAGGGACAGAAACTATGGCTACACCTTC	CASSSRDRNYGYTF
TRBV7-9	TRBD1	-	14	TRBJ2-5	TGTGCCAGCAGCTTCCGGACAGGCCAAGAGACCCAGTACTTC	CASSFRTGQETQYF
TRBV16	TRBD2	-	16	TRBJ2-1	TGTGCCAGCAGCCAACCGGCTAGCGGGGGGGCCAATGAGCAGTTCTTC	CASSQPASGGANEQFF
TRBV27	TRBD2	-	19	TRBJ2-7	TGTGCCAGCAGTTTTAATATGACTAGCGGGAGTACAATGCCGGGCGAGCAGTACTTC	CASSFNMTSGSTMPGEQYF
TRBV9	TRBD1	-	15	TRBJ2-7	TGTGCCAGCAGCGTAGGGACAGGGGATATCTACGAGCAGTACTTC	CASSVGTGDIYEQYF
TRBV19	TRBD2	-	21	TRBJ2-7	TGTGCCAGTTCCCCTCGACCTCCGGGACTAGCGGGAGCAAGGATATCCTACGAGCAGTACTTC	CASSPRPPGLAGARISYEQYF
TRBV10-3	TRBD1	few	12	TRBJ1-2	TGTGCCACCGGACAGGGGGCCTATGGCTACACCTTC	CATGQGAYGYTF
TRBV6-5	-	-	14	TRBJ1-1	TGTGCCAGCAGTCCAAATCGGGGATCCACTGAAGCTTTCTTT	CASSPNRGSTEAFF
TRBV30	TRBD1	-	20	TRBJ1-6	TGTGCCTGGAGCCCCGACAGGGGACTTCCCTACAGCTCCTATAATTCACCCCTCCACTTT	CAWSPDRGLPYSSYNSPLHF
TRBV28	-	-	15	TRBJ1-6	TGTGCCAGCAGCTACCGGGACAACCGAAATTCACCCCTCCACTTT	CASSYRDNRNSPLHF
TRBV10-3	TRBD1	-	14	TRBJ2-7	TGTGCCATCACCCCCGGACAGGCCGCCTACGAGCAGTACTTC	CAITPGQAAYEQYF
TRBV7-2	TRBD1	-	17	TRBJ2-2	TGTGCCAACCCACCCGACAGGGGGCTTACGAACACCGGGGAGCTGTTTTTT	CANPPDRGLTNTGELFF
TRBV7-2	TRBD2	-	16	TRBJ2-1	TGTGCCAGCAGCTTCCAGCGGGAGCTGTCCTACAATGAGCAGTTCTTC	CASSFQRELSYNEQFF
TRBV9	TRBD2	-	17	TRBJ2-3	TGTGCCAGCAGCCTCCAGGCGGGGGGCAGGGGCACAGATACGCAGTATTTT	CASSLQAGGRGTDTQYF
TRBV19	-	-	13	TRBJ1-2	TGTGCCAGTAGTATAGGGGTCGGGTATGGCTACACCTTC	CASSIGVGYGYTF
TRBV28	-	-	15	TRBJ2-1	TGTGCCAGCAGTTCCCCCCCGCTAGAACCCAATGAGCAGTTCTTC	CASSSPPLEPNEQFF
TRBV15	-	few	16	TRBJ2-6	TGTGCCACCAGCAGCTCTCGGGGCTCTGGGGCCAACGTCCTGACTTTC	CATSSSRGSGANVLTF
TRBV28	TRBD2	-	18	TRBJ2-5	TGTGCCAGCAGTTTAGTGGCTAGCGGGAGTTCGCCTCTGTTTGCCCAGTACTTC	CASSLVASGSSPLFAQYF
TRBV11-1	-	-	15	TRBJ2-1	TGTGCCAGCAGCTTAGGGTCCGGGGGCTACAATGAGCAGTTCTTC	CASSLGSGGYNEQFF
TRBV6-4	TRBD2	-	10	TRBJ2-1	TGTGCCAGCGGACTAGCTCGGCAGTTCTTC	CASGLARQFF
TRBV5-1	TRBD2	-	15	TRBJ2-5	TGCGCCAGCAGCCTTCCCGGCGGGGAGGGAGAGACCCAGTACTTC	CASSLPGGEGETQYF
TRBV7-6	-	-	15	TRBJ1-2	TGTGCCAGCAGCCCGACGGAGGGGAAGGGCGGCGGCTACACCTTC	CASSPTEGKGGGYTF
TRBV4-3	-	-	14	TRBJ2-7	TGCGCCAGCAGCCAAGAATGGGCCACCTACGAGCAGTACTTC	CASSQEWATYEQYF
TRBV18	-	-	15	TRBJ1-2	TGTGCCAGCTCACCAATGAGGGAAGCTAACTATGGCTACACCTTC	CASSPMREANYGYTF